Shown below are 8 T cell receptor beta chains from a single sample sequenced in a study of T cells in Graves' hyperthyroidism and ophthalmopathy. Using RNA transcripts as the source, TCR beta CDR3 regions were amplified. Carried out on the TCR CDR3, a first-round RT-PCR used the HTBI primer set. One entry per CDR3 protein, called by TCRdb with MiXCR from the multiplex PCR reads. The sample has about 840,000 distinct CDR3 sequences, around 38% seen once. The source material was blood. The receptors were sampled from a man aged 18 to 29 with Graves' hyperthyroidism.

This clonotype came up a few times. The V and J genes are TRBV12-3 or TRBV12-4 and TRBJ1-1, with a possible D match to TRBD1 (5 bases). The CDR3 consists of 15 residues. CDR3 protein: CASGLVLPQGGEAFF. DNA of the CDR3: TGTGCTAGTGGTTTGGTACTCCCGCAGGGTGGTGAAGCTTTCTTT.

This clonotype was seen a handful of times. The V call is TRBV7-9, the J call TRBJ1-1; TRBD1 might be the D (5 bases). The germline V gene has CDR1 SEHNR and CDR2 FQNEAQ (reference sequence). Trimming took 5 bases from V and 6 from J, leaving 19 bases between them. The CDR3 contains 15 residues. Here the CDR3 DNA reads TGTGCCAGCAGCCCCCTAGAGGGACCGCTATCTGAAGCTTTCTTT. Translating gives CASSPLEGPLSEAFF.

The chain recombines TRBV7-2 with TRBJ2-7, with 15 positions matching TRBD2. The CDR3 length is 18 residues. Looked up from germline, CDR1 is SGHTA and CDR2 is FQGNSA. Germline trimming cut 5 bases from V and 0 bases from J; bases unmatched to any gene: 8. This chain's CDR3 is CASSGRTSGRDLSYEQYF. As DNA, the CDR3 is TGTGCCAGCAGCGGTAGGACTAGCGGGAGGGATCTCTCCTACGAGCAGTACTTC.

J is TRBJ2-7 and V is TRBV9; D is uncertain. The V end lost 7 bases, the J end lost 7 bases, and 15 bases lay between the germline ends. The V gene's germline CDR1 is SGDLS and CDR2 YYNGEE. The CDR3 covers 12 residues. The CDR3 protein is CASSPNDLEQYF. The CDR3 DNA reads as TGTGCCAGCTCACCAAACGATTTGGAGCAGTACTTC. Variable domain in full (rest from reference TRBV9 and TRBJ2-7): DSGVTQTPKHLITATGQRVTLRCSPRSGDLSVYWYQQSLDQGLQFLIQYYNGEERAKGNILERFSAQQFPDLHSELNLSSLELGDSALYFCASSPNDLEQYFGPGTRLTVT.

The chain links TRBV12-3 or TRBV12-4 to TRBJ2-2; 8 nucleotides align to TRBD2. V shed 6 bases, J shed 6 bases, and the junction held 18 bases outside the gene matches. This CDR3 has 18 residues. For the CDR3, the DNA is TGTGCCAGCAGCCAAGGACTAGCCTCCGAGCAGTACGCCGGGGAGCTGTTTTTT. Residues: CASSQGLASEQYAGELFF.

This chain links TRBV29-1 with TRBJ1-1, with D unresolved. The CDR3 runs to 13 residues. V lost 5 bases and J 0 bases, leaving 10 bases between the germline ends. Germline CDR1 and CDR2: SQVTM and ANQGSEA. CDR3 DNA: TGCAGCGTTATGGGCATCCTGAACACTGAAGCTTTCTTT. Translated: CSVMGILNTEAFF.

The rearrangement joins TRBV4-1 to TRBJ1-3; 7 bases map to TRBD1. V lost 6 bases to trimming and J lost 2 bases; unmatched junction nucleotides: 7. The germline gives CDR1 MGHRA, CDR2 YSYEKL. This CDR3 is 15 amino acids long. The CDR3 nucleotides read TGCGCCAGCAGGGCTACAGGGGAGACTGGAAACACCATATATTTT. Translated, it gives CASRATGETGNTIYF.

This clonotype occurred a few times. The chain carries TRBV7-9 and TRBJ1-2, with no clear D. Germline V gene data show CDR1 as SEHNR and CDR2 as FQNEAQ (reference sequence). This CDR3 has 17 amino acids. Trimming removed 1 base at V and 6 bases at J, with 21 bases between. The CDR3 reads CASSLVSMGKSSDGYTF. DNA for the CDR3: TGTGCCAGCAGCTTAGTCTCGATGGGGAAATCAAGTGATGGCTACACCTTC.